The TCR beta chain under discussion was sequenced for a study of CD8 T cells in Susac syndrome (dated by TCRdb to 2018 to 2020). Background on the whole study: The study used repertoire sequencing to test whether antigen drove CD8+ T cell activation and differentiation in Susac syndrome. The study compared CD8+ T cell repertoire clonality among 12 healthy donors, about 14 Susac syndrome patients and fewer than 19 multiple sclerosis patients. On the study overall, not on this receptor specifically: The study acknowledged that relatively few individuals were included in the TCR sequencing and HLA analysis.

RNA was extracted using the RNeasy kit, and about 0.45 to 1 ug of the RNA was reverse transcribed with random hexamers. The immunoSEQ multiplex PCR assay, which covers 54 Vbeta and 13 Jbeta segments, was used to amplify TCR beta CDR3 regions. PCR amplification bias was corrected using a synthetic template baseline for primer optimization and computational correction. On the authors' methods: Reads were annotated to V, D and J genes per IMGT and analyzed with immunoSEQ Analyzer, keeping only productive sequences. To calculate clonality, Shannon entropy was normalized by log2 of the number of productive unique sequences and then subtracted from one. For each patient and control, public and private clones were evaluated among the 100 most prevalent clones. Clones were defined as Susac-specific if absent from the healthy and MS cohorts, from 1052 published viral clones and from other ImmuneACCESS disease sequences. The public reads were quality trimmed at Q25 with fastp and then assembled into clones with MiXCR by TCRdb, keeping productive beta chains. CDR3 protein sequences are deduplicated, and each keeps its most common genes and DNA. TCRdb, not the authors, supplied the V and J calls. The table for this sample lists around 190,000 distinct CDR3 sequences; approximately 96% of them were counted only once. 0.15% to 0.2% of the sample is taken by the ten largest.

CDR1 SQVTM and CDR2 ANQGSEA were looked up in the germline V gene. From its cysteine to its phenylalanine, the CDR3 spans 15 amino acids. CDR3 DNA only is kept here, 45 bases in frame from base 1. Unmatched junction bases come to 10, with V trimmed by 6 bases and J by 0 bases. Peripheral blood CD8+ and CD4+ T cells from healthy donors, Susac syndrome patients and multiple sclerosis patients were profiled by high-throughput TCR beta sequencing. The multiple sclerosis controls were treatment-naive patients who had stable or active relapsing-remitting disease and met the revised McDonald criteria. Bulk CD8+ and CD4+ T cells were purified by magnetic negative isolation, while CD8+ TEMRA cells were enriched using FACS. Blood was collected in EDTA tubes and processed within 24 hours, with PBMCs isolated through density gradient centrifugation. PBMCs intended for TCR sequencing were cryopreserved in liquid nitrogen and thawed later in a water bath at 37 degrees C. Purity of sorted or isolated CD4+, CD8+ and CD8+ TEMRA cells was at least 90%.

Of note for this clonotype: The antigen this receptor binds is unknown. No much larger clonotype is one base removed from it; base qualities were not supplied.

The V and J genes are TRBV29-1 and TRBJ1-1, and 7 junction bases match TRBD1. This TCR was recovered from a human donor with multiple sclerosis. The sequenced material came from CD8+ T cells from PBMCs. The CDR3 corresponds to CSVAQGGLLNTEAFF. The sequenced DNA: TGCAGCGTGGCCCAGGGGGGGCTATTGAACACTGAAGCTTTCTTT.